This is a list of T cell receptor beta chains from one sample in a study of CD8 T cells in Susac syndrome. TCRdb passed the immunoSEQ multiplex PCR reads through MiXCR, listing each CDR3 protein once. Here the sample spans approximately 94,000 distinct CDR3 sequences, nearly 97% being singletons. Sequencing input: CD8+ T cells from PBMCs. Receptor source: a human donor with Susac syndrome. CDR3s include the opening cysteine and the closing phenylalanine or tryptophan. D genes are given only for firm matches. Only part of the rows carry a size: once, few, many, or a class if the clone is expanded.

clone size	V gene	D gene	J gene	CDR3 DNA	CDR3 protein
.	TRBV2	.	TRBJ1-2	TGTGCCAGCCCCGCGGCCGAAGCGAACTATGGCTACACCTTC	CASPAAEANYGYTF
.	TRBV29-1	.	TRBJ2-1	TGCAGCGTTGAACTTGGCCCCGATGAGCAGTTCTTC	CSVELGPDEQFF
.	TRBV24-1	TRBD2	TRBJ2-1	TGTGCCACCGCTGCGGGGGATGAGCAGTTCTTC	CATAAGDEQFF
.	TRBV9	TRBD2	TRBJ2-7	TGTGCCAGCAGCGATGGGACTACCGCTGAAGAGCAGTACTTC	CASSDGTTAEEQYF
.	TRBV11-2	.	TRBJ2-2	TGTGCCAGGATCTTATCTGCCGGGGAGCTGTTTTTT	CARILSAGELFF
.	TRBV5-4	.	TRBJ2-7	TGTGCCAGCAGCTTGGACACCTACTACGAGCAGTACTTC	CASSLDTYYEQYF
.	TRBV12-3/TRBV12-4	.	TRBJ2-2	TGTGCCAGCAGTTCAGGAGTCAACACCGGGGAGCTGTTTTTT	CASSSGVNTGELFF
.	TRBV29-1	.	TRBJ2-7	TGCAGCGTTGAACAGGGAAGCTACGAGCAGTACTTC	CSVEQGSYEQYF
.	TRBV9	TRBD2	TRBJ2-7	TGTGCCAGCAGCCCTCAGCCGGGACTAGCGGGGGAGACCTACGAGCAGTACTTC	CASSPQPGLAGETYEQYF
.	TRBV15	.	TRBJ1-4	TGTGCCACCAGCAGAGGGATTGACAGTCTGTTTTTT	CATSRGIDSLFF
.	TRBV6-2/TRBV6-3	TRBD2	TRBJ2-1	TGTGCCAGCAGTTACTATCAGGCGGGGGGGCGTGGTGAGCAGTTCTTC	CASSYYQAGGRGEQFF
.	TRBV29-1	TRBD2	TRBJ2-7	TGCAGCGTTGCGGCGGGAGCCTACGAGCAGTACTTC	CSVAAGAYEQYF
.	TRBV6-5	.	TRBJ2-7	TGTGCCAGCAGTCTGAGGGGTTACGAGCAGTACTTC	CASSLRGYEQYF
.	TRBV18	.	TRBJ1-5	TGTGCCAGCTCAGGTGGGGTCCCAAGCAATCAGCCCCAGCATTTT	CASSGGVPSNQPQHF
.	TRBV20-1	.	TRBJ2-1	TGCAGTGCTAGACTTCGGGGTAATGAGCAGTTCTTC	CSARLRGNEQFF
.	TRBV11-2	.	TRBJ1-1	TGTGCCAGCGCGTTCAGGGACACTGAAGCTTTCTTT	CASAFRDTEAFF
.	TRBV3-1	.	TRBJ2-7	TGTGCCAGCAGCCAAGTAGGTGGGGGCACTCGTCCCTACGAGCAGTACTTC	CASSQVGGGTRPYEQYF
.	TRBV12-3/TRBV12-4	.	TRBJ1-3	TGTGCCAGCCTTGGTTCTCCAGGGTCTGGAAACACCATATATTTT	CASLGSPGSGNTIYF
.	TRBV3-1	.	TRBJ2-3	TGTGCCAGCAGCCAACGGCGAGGGGGAGAAGTGACCCCCACGCAGTATTTT	CASSQRRGGEVTPTQYF
.	TRBV20-1	.	TRBJ2-7	TGCAGTGCTAGAGAGGGTGCCTACGAGCAGTACTTC	CSAREGAYEQYF
once	TRBV28	.	TRBJ1-5	TGTGCCAGCAGCGGGACAATATATCAGCCCCAGCATTTT	CASSGTIYQPQHF
.	TRBV12-3/TRBV12-4	.	TRBJ2-1	TGTGCCAGCAAGGTCGGCGCGTACAATGAGCAGTTCTTC	CASKVGAYNEQFF
.	TRBV7-6	.	TRBJ2-5	TGTGCCAGCAGCTTTCGGACTGGGGAGACCCAGTACTTC	CASSFRTGETQYF
.	TRBV3-1	.	TRBJ1-1	TGTGCCAGCAGCCAAGGGCTCTATGGCCCAATTACTGAAGCTTTCTTT	CASSQGLYGPITEAFF
.	TRBV3-1	.	TRBJ2-5	TGTGCCAGCAGCCACCCGACGGACAAGAGGGAGACCCAGTACTTC	CASSHPTDKRETQYF
.	TRBV27	.	TRBJ1-1	TGTGCCAGCAGTCTAGGACAGTACACTGAAGCTTTCTTT	CASSLGQYTEAFF
.	TRBV12-3/TRBV12-4	.	TRBJ2-3	TGTGCCAGCAGCTTACAGGGCCCGGGGGATACGCAGTATTTT	CASSLQGPGDTQYF
.	TRBV5-1	TRBD2	TRBJ2-5	TGCGCCAGCAGCTTGACTAGCGGGGAAGAGACCCAGTACTTC	CASSLTSGEETQYF
.	TRBV25-1	TRBD1	TRBJ2-1	TGTGCCAGCAGTGTGGGACAGGGCTTTTATGAGCAGTTCTTC	CASSVGQGFYEQFF